Below are 5 T cell receptor beta chains sequenced from a single sample in a study of T cell responses to AZD1222 COVID-19 vaccine. TCRdb keeps only in-frame clones here, not all; method: immunoSEQ multiplex PCR. The table lists more than 150,000 clones, around 90% of them singletons. Sequencing used peripheral blood, obtained 28 days after the second AZD1222 dose. These receptors originate from an adult who received the AZD1222 COVID-19 vaccine.

The V gene is TRBV19, the J gene TRBJ1-2; D call uncertain. The CDR3 sequence is 15 residues long. V dropped 5 bases and J dropped 0 bases, with 13 bases sitting between them. CDR1 and CDR2 (germline): LNHDA, SQIVND (reference sequence). Written as DNA, the CDR3 is TGTGCCAGTAGTCTCCGTCCTAAACCTAACTATGGCTACACCTTC. It encodes CASSLRPKPNYGYTF.

J is TRBJ1-3 and V is TRBV5-6, with D maybe TRBD1 (5 bases). Germline V gives CDR1 SGHDT, CDR2 YYEEEE. The CDR3 is 16 amino acids. Between the trimmed V and J ends, which lost 4 bases and 0 bases, there was a span of 14 bases. CDR3 in amino acids: CASSEASGASGNTIYF. The CDR3 DNA follows: TGTGCCAGCAGCGAGGCCTCCGGGGCCTCTGGAAACACCATATATTTT. The complete variable domain, with remaining parts taken from reference TRBV5-6 and TRBJ1-3, reads DAGVTQSPTHLIKTRGQQVTLRCSPKSGHDTVSWYQQALGQGPQFIFQYYEEEERQRGNFPDRFSGHQFPNYSSELNVNALLLGDSALYLCASSEASGASGNTIYFGEGSWLTVV.

This clone was counted a single time. V is TRBV7-3 and J is TRBJ2-3; the match to TRBD2 covers 7 bases. CDR3 length: 16 amino acids. V was pared by 2 bases and J by 1 base, with 6 bases of the junction left unmatched. The germline gives CDR1 SGHTA, CDR2 FQGTGA. The DNA for the CDR3 is TGTGCCAGCAGCTTATGGGGCGGGGGACGCACAGATACGCAGTATTTT. As protein: CASSLWGGGRTDTQYF.

The chain couples TRBV3-1 (or the pseudogene TRBV3-2) to TRBJ2-1, with D perhaps given as TRBD1 or TRBD2 (5 bases each). CDR1 is LGHDT and CDR2 is YNNKEL in the germline V gene (reference sequence). The CDR3 runs 13 residues. V lost 0 bases and J lost 14, with 14 bases in between. CDR3 in amino acids: CASSQDWAGREFF. The CDR3 nucleotides read TGTGCCAGCAGCCAAGATTGGGCAGGGCGGGAGTTCTTC.

The chain employs TRBV6-5 and TRBJ1-2, with 8 positions matching TRBD1. The CDR3 is 15 residues long. Looked up from germline, CDR1 is MNHEY and CDR2 is SVGAGI. The V segment lost 4 bases and the J segment 4 bases; nucleotides outside the gene matches: 8. The CDR3 is CASSSLTGAGYGYTF. CDR3 nucleotide sequence: TGTGCCAGCAGTTCGCTGACAGGGGCGGGCTATGGCTACACCTTC.